Listed here are 31 T cell receptor beta chains from one sample, sequenced in a study of a mutant IDH1 vaccine in newly diagnosed glioma. No cognate antigen is known for these TCRs. Clones were sequenced by immunoSEQ multiplex PCR, and TCRdb holds only the in-frame ones, with some missing. The repertoire includes over 45,000 clones, around 80% of them detected once, and 6.5% to 9% sits in the top ten. Indicated time point: week 5, during vaccination. Each vaccine dose was 300 ug of mutant IDH1 20-mer peptide, with topical imiquimod. The specimen comprised PBMCs, sampled from a glioma patient whose treatment included an IDH1 peptide vaccine. The source is a woman aged 50 to 60 with glioma.

The J gene is TRBJ2-1, the V gene TRBV13; D might be TRBD1 or TRBD2, each matching 6 bases. V was pared by 2 bases and J by 7 bases, with 9 bases between. The germline V gene encodes CDR1 PRHDT and CDR2 FYEKMQ (reference sequence). The length of the CDR3 is 13 residues. CDR3 loop: CASSLRGGNEQFF. In DNA, the CDR3 is TGTGCCAGCAGCTTACGAGGGGGGAATGAGCAGTTCTTC.

The chain recombines TRBV12-5 with TRBJ1-1, with D maybe TRBD1 (6 bases). The CDR3 covers 14 residues. Germline V gene data show CDR1 as LGHNT and CDR2 as FRNRAP. V gave up 3 bases and J gave up 3 bases, with 11 bases separating them. The CDR3 here is CASGFRGNDTEAFF. Here the CDR3 DNA reads TGTGCTAGTGGTTTCAGGGGAAATGACACTGAAGCTTTCTTT.

The V call is TRBV5-6, the J call TRBJ1-2, with D perhaps TRBD1 (6 bases). Trimming cost V 2 bases and J 8 bases, with 16 bases left between them. The germline CDR1 and CDR2 sequences are SGHDT and YYEEEE. The CDR3 length is 14 residues. This chain's CDR3 is CASSFGTRLGGYTF. Here the CDR3 DNA reads TGTGCCAGCAGCTTTGGGACACGGTTGGGAGGCTACACCTTC.

The gene calls are TRBV25-1 and TRBJ1-2, with TRBD1 as a possible D gene (5 bases). Trimming stripped 8 bases from V and 1 base from J, with 11 bases between. The germline V gene encodes CDR1 MGHDK and CDR2 SYGVNS. CDR3 length: 13 amino acids. As DNA, the CDR3 is TGTGCCAGCGCCGGGGCGGTTAACTATGGCTACACCTTC. Translation: CASAGAVNYGYTF.

V gene TRBV27 combines with J gene TRBJ2-3, with unresolved D. Trimming stripped 5 bases from V and 1 base from J, with 4 bases between. The CDR3 covers 12 residues. Germline V gene sequence: CDR1 MNHEY, CDR2 SMNVEV (reference sequence). The CDR3 DNA follows: TGTGCCAGCAGTGGTCGCACAGATACGCAGTATTTT. This translates into CASSGRTDTQYF.

This clone was seen only once. V and J are TRBV5-1 and TRBJ2-7, with D possibly TRBD2 on 5 matching bases. The V end lost 1 base, the J end lost 4 bases, and 12 bases lay between the germline ends. The CDR3 sequence is 14 residues long. CDR1 and CDR2 from the germline V gene are SGHRS and YFSETQ. CDR3 DNA sequence: TGCGCCAGCAGCTTGAGGGAGTTAACATACGAGCAGTACTTC. Translation gives CASSLRELTYEQYF.

This clone was picked up a small number of times. Other DNA sequences within the sample encode an identical CDR3. The V call is TRBV6-6, the J call TRBJ1-2; D gene unclear. The CDR3 length is 13 residues. Per germline, CDR1 MNHNY and CDR2 SVGAGI (reference sequence). Trimming cost V 3 bases and J 1 base, with 6 bases left between them. CDR3 protein: CASSYTGNYGYTF. In DNA, the CDR3 is TGTGCCAGCAGTTATACGGGTAACTATGGCTACACCTTC.

V gene TRBV5-1 combines with J gene TRBJ2-1, with 11 bases fitting TRBD2. The CDR3 length is 16 residues. The junction had 6 bases not matched to a gene; V was cut back by 2 bases and J by 5 bases. The germline V gene encodes CDR1 SGHRS and CDR2 YFSETQ. The CDR3 here is CASSLSTSGGNNEQFF. The CDR3 DNA reads as TGCGCCAGCAGCTTATCCACTAGCGGGGGTAACAATGAGCAGTTCTTC.

About this clone itself: Other DNA sequences in the same sample also yield this CDR3. The J gene is TRBJ2-7, the V gene TRBV2; 7 bases line up with TRBD1. V gave up 7 bases and J gave up 3 bases; unmatched junction bases: 0. The CDR3 totals 11 residues. The germline gives CDR1 SNHLY, CDR2 FYNNEI. CDR3 sequence reads: CASTGGYEQYF. The CDR3 DNA follows: TGTGCCAGCACAGGGGGCTACGAGCAGTACTTC.

This clone was found a few times. The chain recombines TRBV7-2 with TRBJ1-1; D is undetermined. This CDR3 comprises 14 residues. Between the trimmed V and J ends, which lost 2 bases and 1 base, there was a span of 8 bases. The germline V gene encodes CDR1 SGHTA and CDR2 FQGNSA. As DNA, the CDR3 is TGTGCCAGCAGCTTATTGCTAGGGAACACTGAAGCTTTCTTT. This translates into CASSLLLGNTEAFF.

CDR3 region: CASSPGRQGGTTIYF. The DNA for the CDR3 is TGTGCCAGCTCACCCGGCCGACAGGGGGGGACCACCATATATTTT. V usage is TRBV18 and J usage is TRBJ1-3; 9 bases are shared with TRBD1. V trimming: 3 bases; J trimming: 9 bases; junction bases outside the gene matches: 9. The germline V gene encodes CDR1 KGHSH and CDR2 LQKENI. The CDR3 is made up of 15 amino acids.

The chain links TRBV19 to TRBJ1-2, with D hard to call. V shed 0 bases and J shed 2 bases, with 4 bases lying between them. This CDR3 contains 13 residues. CDR1 is LNHDA, CDR2 SQIVND, per germline (reference sequence). The CDR3 DNA is TGTGCCAGTAGTATAGACTGGAACTATGGCTACACCTTC. Protein product: CASSIDWNYGYTF.

The chain carries TRBV7-9 and TRBJ1-2; the match to TRBD1 covers 7 bases. The CDR3 has 13 amino acids. Germline V gives CDR1 SEHNR, CDR2 FQNEAQ (reference sequence). The J segment lost 8 bases and the V segment lost 4 bases, leaving 7 bases of the junction unmatched. The CDR3 bases are TGTGCCAGCAGCTCGACAGGGATCGAAGGCTACACCTTC. Translated, it gives CASSSTGIEGYTF.

The J gene is TRBJ2-2, the V gene TRBV2, with 10 bases matching TRBD1. CDR1 SNHLY and CDR2 FYNNEI come from the germline V gene. J was trimmed by 6 bases and V by 6 bases; bases with no gene match: 7. This CDR3 contains 15 residues. The CDR3 DNA follows: TGTGCCAGCAGATTAAGGGACAGGGGATCCGGGGAGCTGTTTTTT. Its translation is CASRLRDRGSGELFF.

This clone was seen a few times. The chain combines TRBV5-5 with TRBJ2-1; the D gene is possibly TRBD2 (6 bases). Germline V gene lookup returns CDR1 SGHKS and CDR2 YYEKEE (reference sequence). The CDR3 totals 13 residues. V dropped 3 bases and J dropped 7 bases, with 11 bases sitting between them. CDR3 nucleotide sequence: TGTGCCAGCAGCTGGGGGGTGGGGAATGAGCAGTTCTTC. This sequence encodes CASSWGVGNEQFF. The entire variable domain, with the rest obtained from reference TRBV5-5 and TRBJ2-1, is as follows: DAGVTQSPTHLIKTRGQQVTLRCSPISGHKSVSWYQQVLGQGPQFIFQYYEKEERGRGNFPDRFSARQFPNYSSELNVNALLLGDSALYLCASSWGVGNEQFFGPGTRLTVL.

The genes are TRBV29-1 and TRBJ1-1, with 7 bases fitting TRBD1. The V and J ends lost 6 bases and 5 bases, in that order; junction bases with no gene match: 3. The CDR3 totals 11 residues. Germline lookup yields CDR1 SQVTM and CDR2 ANQGSEA. CDR3 in amino acids: CSVQQGTEAFF. CDR3 bases: TGCAGCGTCCAACAGGGGACTGAAGCTTTCTTT.

The table lists this clone with a few counts. The chain has TRBV30 and TRBJ1-1; no clear D. This CDR3 is 11 amino acids long. The ends were cut back, 1 base at V and 7 bases at J, with 7 bases in the middle. Germline CDR1 and CDR2: GTSNPN and SVGIG (reference sequence). The CDR3, as DNA: TGTGCCTGGAGTGACGCTGGTGAAGCTTTCTTT. Protein sequence: CAWSDAGEAFF.

This chain uses TRBV5-1 with TRBJ1-5; 8 bases are shared with TRBD1. The CDR3 totals 13 residues. Germline V lookup: CDR1 SGHRS, CDR2 YFSETQ. V lost 4 bases to trimming and J lost 6 bases; unmatched junction nucleotides: 3. The CDR3 DNA follows: TGCGCCAGCAGCGCGACAGGGGTTCAGCCCCAGCATTTT. It is translated as CASSATGVQPQHF. Using reference TRBV5-1 and TRBJ1-5 for the parts outside the CDR3, the full variable domain is KAGVTQTPRYLIKTRGQQVTLSCSPISGHRSVSWYQQTPGQGLQFLFEYFSETQRNKGNFPGRFSGRQFSNSRSEMNVSTLELGDSALYLCASSATGVQPQHFGDGTRLSIL.

The chain has TRBV19 and TRBJ2-1, with TRBD2 identical over 7 bases. With V trimmed by 3 bases and J by 5 bases, 1 base remained unmatched. Looked up from germline, CDR1 is LNHDA and CDR2 is SQIVND (reference sequence). This CDR3 comprises 13 residues. Written as DNA, the CDR3 is TGTGCCAGTAGTATTACTAGCGACAATGAGCAGTTCTTC. Protein sequence: CASSITSDNEQFF.

This chain links TRBV6-5 with TRBJ1-2; D is ambiguous. Looked up from germline, CDR1 is MNHEY and CDR2 is SVGAGI. The V and J ends lost 6 bases and 4 bases respectively, with 15 bases between them. This CDR3 region has 14 residues. The CDR3 reads CASSSRAGSYGYTF. CDR3 in DNA: TGTGCCAGCAGCTCGAGGGCAGGAAGCTATGGCTACACCTTC.

This rearrangement joins TRBV5-6 to TRBJ1-1, with a possible D match to TRBD1 (6 bases). The germline V gene encodes CDR1 SGHDT and CDR2 YYEEEE. The germline V and J ends were trimmed by 2 bases and 0 bases, with 11 bases remaining between them. CDR3 size: 15 residues. In DNA, the CDR3 is TGTGCCAGCAGCTTAATCGACAGGTTGAACACTGAAGCTTTCTTT. This sequence encodes CASSLIDRLNTEAFF.

V usage is TRBV19 and J usage is TRBJ2-7; 10 nucleotides agree with TRBD1. From germline, CDR1 is LNHDA and CDR2 SQIVND (reference sequence). With 5 bases clipped from V and 7 bases from J, the junction kept 8 bases outside the gene matches. The CDR3 has 14 residues. CDR3 protein: CASSVDRGRGEQYF. CDR3 nucleotide sequence: TGTGCCAGTAGTGTCGACAGGGGGCGGGGTGAGCAGTACTTC.

J is TRBJ2-1 and V is TRBV7-2; D uncertain. The CDR3 runs to 14 residues. The germline CDR1 and CDR2 sequences are SGHTA and FQGNSA. V shed 8 bases and J shed 6 bases, with 17 bases lying between them. DNA for the CDR3: TGTGCCAGCCGGCGCGATTTAATCTCCAATGAGCAGTTCTTC. As protein: CASRRDLISNEQFF.

V gene TRBV4-2 combines with J gene TRBJ1-2, with D tentatively TRBD1 (6 bases). The V gene's germline CDR1 is LGHNA and CDR2 YNFKEQ. The V end lost 3 bases, the J end lost 6 bases, and 14 bases lay between the germline ends. The CDR3 consists of 14 residues. The CDR3 spells CASSQVQGGDGYTF. The CDR3 DNA follows: TGTGCCAGCAGCCAGGTACAAGGGGGGGATGGCTACACCTTC.

This rearrangement joins TRBV25-1 to TRBJ2-2; 7 nucleotides match TRBD1. The CDR3 extends over 13 amino acids. With 4 bases clipped from V and 6 bases from J, the junction kept 2 bases outside the gene matches. Germline lookup yields CDR1 MGHDK and CDR2 SYGVNS. The DNA for the CDR3 is TGTGCCAGCAGTGGGCAGGGGGCCGGGGAGCTGTTTTTT. As protein: CASSGQGAGELFF.

The rearrangement uses TRBV7-2 and TRBJ1-2; 7 bases are shared with TRBD1. Germline V gene sequence: CDR1 SGHTA, CDR2 FQGNSA. The length of the CDR3 is 13 residues. V trimming: 3 bases; J trimming: 4 bases; junction bases outside the gene matches: 2. Written as DNA, the CDR3 is TGTGCCAGCAGCTTGGGACAGTCCTATGGCTACACCTTC. Translation gives CASSLGQSYGYTF.

This clone was found once. V gene TRBV14 combines with J gene TRBJ2-3; 10 bases match TRBD2. V gave up 1 base and J gave up 6 bases; unmatched junction bases: 4. CDR1 and CDR2 (germline): SGHDN, FVKESK. The CDR3 covers 15 residues. In DNA form, the CDR3 reads TGTGCCAGCAGCCAAGGACTAGCGGGTACCGATACGCAGTATTTT. Its translation: CASSQGLAGTDTQYF.

The rearrangement links TRBV5-6 to TRBJ2-3, with D maybe TRBD1 (6 bases). Trimming stripped 0 bases from V and 1 base from J, with 9 bases between. Germline V gene sequence: CDR1 SGHDT, CDR2 YYEEEE. There are 15 residues in the CDR3. The CDR3 DNA reads TGTGCCAGCAGCTTGGGGTCAGGGGGCACAGATACGCAGTATTTT. This encodes CASSLGSGGTDTQYF.

The chain uses TRBV6-6 and TRBJ1-1; D is ambiguous. V was shortened by 6 bases and J by 0 bases, with 17 bases between the two germline ends. CDR3 length: 16 amino acids. Germline V gene sequence: CDR1 MNHNY, CDR2 SVGAGI (reference sequence). CDR3 DNA sequence: TGTGCCAGCAGGCCGTCTGGGGTGGGGATGAACACTGAAGCTTTCTTT. Protein sequence: CASRPSGVGMNTEAFF.

CDR3 bases: TGTGCCAGCAGCTTAGGTTTGACAGGGGGCTCGAATGAGCAGTTCTTC. Amino acid sequence: CASSLGLTGGSNEQFF. The rearrangement uses TRBV13 and TRBJ2-1; 10 nucleotides line up with TRBD1. This CDR3 has 16 residues. V was clipped by 0 bases and J by 7 bases; unmatched bases: 6. The V gene's germline CDR1 is PRHDT and CDR2 FYEKMQ (reference sequence).

This clone has just one count. The CDR3 sequence: CASSVGGPSHEQYF. The DNA for the CDR3 is TGTGCCAGCAGCGTAGGAGGGCCATCCCACGAGCAGTACTTC. V gene TRBV9 combines with J gene TRBJ2-7; possible D gene TRBD2, 5 bases. The germline CDR1 and CDR2 sequences are SGDLS and YYNGEE. V lost 0 bases to trimming and J lost 5 bases, with 12 bases between them. The CDR3 has 14 amino acids. The full variable domain, its missing parts supplied by reference TRBV9 and TRBJ2-7, is DSGVTQTPKHLITATGQRVTLRCSPRSGDLSVYWYQQSLDQGLQFLIQYYNGEERAKGNILERFSAQQFPDLHSELNLSSLELGDSALYFCASSVGGPSHEQYFGPGTRLTVT.